Presented here are 3 T cell receptor beta chains from one specimen sequenced in a study of T cell responses to AZD1222 COVID-19 vaccine. Assay: immunoSEQ multiplex PCR; the TCRdb copy retains only in-frame clones and omits some. The sample consists of 110,000 to 150,000 clones, over 90% of them appearing once. The sequenced sample was peripheral blood, obtained on day 0 of AZD1222 vaccination. These receptors came from an adult in good health.

The chain uses TRBV5-1 and TRBJ1-1, with D maybe TRBD1 (6 bases). The germline V gene encodes CDR1 SGHRS and CDR2 YFSETQ. The CDR3 is made up of 15 amino acids. The V gene lost 0 bases and the J gene lost 4 bases, with 13 bases spanning the gap. The CDR3 DNA is TGCGCCAGCAGCTTGGGTTATCAGGGGCGCACTGAAGCTTTCTTT. Residues: CASSLGYQGRTEAFF.

The chain carries TRBV5-8 and TRBJ2-5; the D is unclear. Trimming stripped 2 bases from V and 2 bases from J, with 16 bases between. In germline, CDR1 is SGHTS, CDR2 YDEGEE. The CDR3 totals 16 residues. CDR3 region: CASSFLLLSYQETQYF. CDR3 coding DNA: TGTGCCAGCAGCTTCCTTTTGTTGAGTTATCAAGAGACCCAGTACTTC.

The chain carries TRBV10-1 and TRBJ2-2; weak D call: TRBD1 (7 bases). Trimming cost V 6 bases and J 4 bases, with 15 bases left between them. The CDR3 totals 15 residues. Germline CDR1 is WNHNN and CDR2 is SYGVQD (reference sequence). DNA of the CDR3: TGCGCCAGCAGGCTTACAGGGGAGGTCACCGGGGAGCTGTTTTTT. As protein: CASRLTGEVTGELFF.